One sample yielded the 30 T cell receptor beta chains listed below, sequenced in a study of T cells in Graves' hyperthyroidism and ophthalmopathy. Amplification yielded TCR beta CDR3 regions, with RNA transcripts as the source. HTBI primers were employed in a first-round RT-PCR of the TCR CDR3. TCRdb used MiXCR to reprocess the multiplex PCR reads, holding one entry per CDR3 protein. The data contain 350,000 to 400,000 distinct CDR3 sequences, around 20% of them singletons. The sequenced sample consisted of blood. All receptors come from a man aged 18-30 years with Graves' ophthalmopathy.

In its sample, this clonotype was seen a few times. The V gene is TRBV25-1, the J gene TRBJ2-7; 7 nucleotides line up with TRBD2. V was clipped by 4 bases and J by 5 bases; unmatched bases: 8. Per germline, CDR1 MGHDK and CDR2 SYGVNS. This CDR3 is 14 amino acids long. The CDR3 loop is CASSAGEGGDEQYF. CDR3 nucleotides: TGTGCCAGCAGTGCTGGAGAGGGAGGGGACGAGCAGTACTTC.

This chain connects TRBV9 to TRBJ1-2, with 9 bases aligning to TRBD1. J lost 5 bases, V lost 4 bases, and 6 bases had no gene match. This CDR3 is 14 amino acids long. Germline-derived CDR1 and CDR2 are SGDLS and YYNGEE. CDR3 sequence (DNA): TGTGCCAGCAGCACCCGACAGGGGGAATATGGCTACACCTTC. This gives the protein CASSTRQGEYGYTF.

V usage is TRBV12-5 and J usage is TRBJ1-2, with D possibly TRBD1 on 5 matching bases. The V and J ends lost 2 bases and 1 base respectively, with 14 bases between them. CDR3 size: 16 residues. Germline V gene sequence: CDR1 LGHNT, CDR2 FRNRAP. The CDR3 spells CASGLSDRDHNYGYTF. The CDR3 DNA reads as TGTGCTAGTGGTTTGAGTGACCGGGACCATAACTATGGCTACACCTTC.

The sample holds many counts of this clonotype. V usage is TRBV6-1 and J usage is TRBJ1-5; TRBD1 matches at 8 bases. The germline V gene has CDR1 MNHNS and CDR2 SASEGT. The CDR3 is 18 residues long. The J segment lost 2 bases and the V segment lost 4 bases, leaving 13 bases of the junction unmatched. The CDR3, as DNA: TGTGCCAGCAGTGTTCCGATCGACAGGGGAGTTGGCAATCAGCCCCAGCATTTT. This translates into CASSVPIDRGVGNQPQHF.

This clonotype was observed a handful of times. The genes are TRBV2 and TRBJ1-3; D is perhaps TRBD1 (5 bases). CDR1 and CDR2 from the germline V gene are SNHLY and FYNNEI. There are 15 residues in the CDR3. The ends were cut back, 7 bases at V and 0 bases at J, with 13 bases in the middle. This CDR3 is CASISGIASGNTIYF. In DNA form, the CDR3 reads TGTGCCAGCATTTCAGGGATTGCCTCTGGAAACACCATATATTTT.

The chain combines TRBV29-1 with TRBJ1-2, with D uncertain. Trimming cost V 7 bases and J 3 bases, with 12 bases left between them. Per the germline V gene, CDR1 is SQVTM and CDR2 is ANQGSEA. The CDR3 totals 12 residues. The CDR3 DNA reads TGCAGCGGGACTGACACGTACTATGGCTACACCTTC. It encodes CSGTDTYYGYTF. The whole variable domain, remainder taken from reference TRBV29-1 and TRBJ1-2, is SAVISQKPSRDICQRGTSLTIQCQVDSQVTMMFWYRQQPGQSLTLIATANQGSEATYESGFVIDKFPISRPNLTFSTLTVSNMSPEDSSIYLCSGTDTYYGYTFGSGTRLTVV.

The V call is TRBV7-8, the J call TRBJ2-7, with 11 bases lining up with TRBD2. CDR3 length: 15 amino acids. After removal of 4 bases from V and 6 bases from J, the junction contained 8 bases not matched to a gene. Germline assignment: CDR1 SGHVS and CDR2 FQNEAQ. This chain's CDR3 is CASSSIAGGLGEQYF. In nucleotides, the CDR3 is TGTGCCAGCAGCTCAATAGCGGGGGGGCTTGGCGAGCAGTACTTC.

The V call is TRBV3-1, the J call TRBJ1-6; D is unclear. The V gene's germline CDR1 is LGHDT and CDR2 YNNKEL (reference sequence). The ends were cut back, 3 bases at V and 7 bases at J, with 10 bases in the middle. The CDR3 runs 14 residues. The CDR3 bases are TGTGCCAGCAGCCACGACCGCGGAAATTCACCCCTCCACTTT. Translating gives CASSHDRGNSPLHF.

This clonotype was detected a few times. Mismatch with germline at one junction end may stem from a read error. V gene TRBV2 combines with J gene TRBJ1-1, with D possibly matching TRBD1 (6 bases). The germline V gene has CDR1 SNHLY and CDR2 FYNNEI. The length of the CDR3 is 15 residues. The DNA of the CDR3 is TGTGCCAGCAGCCCACCTACAGGGATGAACACTGAAGCTTCCTTT. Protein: CASSPPTGMNTEASF. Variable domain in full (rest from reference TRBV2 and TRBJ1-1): EPEVTQTPSHQVTQMGQEVILRCVPISNHLYFYWYRQILGQKVEFLVSFYNNEISEKSEIFDDQFSVERPDGSNFTLKIRSTKLEDSAMYFCASSPPTGMNTEASFGQGTRLTVV.

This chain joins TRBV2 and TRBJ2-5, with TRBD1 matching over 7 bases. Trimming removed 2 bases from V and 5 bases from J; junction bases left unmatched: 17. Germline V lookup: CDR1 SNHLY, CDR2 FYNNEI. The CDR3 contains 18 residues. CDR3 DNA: TGTGCCAGCAGTGAAAATGATGCTAGCAGGGGGATCGGGGAGACCCAGTACTTC. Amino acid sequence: CASSENDASRGIGETQYF.

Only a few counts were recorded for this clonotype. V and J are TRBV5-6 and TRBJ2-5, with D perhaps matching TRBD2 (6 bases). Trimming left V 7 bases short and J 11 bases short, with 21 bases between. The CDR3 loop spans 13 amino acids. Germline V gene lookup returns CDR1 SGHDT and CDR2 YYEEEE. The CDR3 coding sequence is TGTGCCAGCCCTCCCAGGCCCAGGGCGGGACAGTACTTC. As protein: CASPPRPRAGQYF.

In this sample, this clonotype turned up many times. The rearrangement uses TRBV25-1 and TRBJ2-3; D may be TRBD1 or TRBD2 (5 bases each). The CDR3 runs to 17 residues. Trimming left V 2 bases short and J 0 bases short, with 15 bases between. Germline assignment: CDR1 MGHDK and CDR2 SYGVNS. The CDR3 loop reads CASSEEGRQPSTDTQYF. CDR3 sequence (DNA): TGTGCCAGCAGTGAAGAGGGACGACAACCCAGCACAGATACGCAGTATTTT.

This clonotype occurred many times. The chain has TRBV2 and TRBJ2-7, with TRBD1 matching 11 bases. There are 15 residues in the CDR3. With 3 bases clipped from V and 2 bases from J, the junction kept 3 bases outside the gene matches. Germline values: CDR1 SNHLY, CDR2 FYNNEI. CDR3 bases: TGTGCCAGCAGTGAGGGGACAGGGGGGACCTACGAGCAGTACTTC. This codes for CASSEGTGGTYEQYF.

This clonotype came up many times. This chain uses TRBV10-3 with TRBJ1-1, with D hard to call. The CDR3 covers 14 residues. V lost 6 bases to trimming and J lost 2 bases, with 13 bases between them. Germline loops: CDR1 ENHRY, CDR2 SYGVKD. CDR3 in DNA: TGTGCCATCAGGGAGCCAGGTCCTAACACTGAAGCTTTCTTT. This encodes CAIREPGPNTEAFF.

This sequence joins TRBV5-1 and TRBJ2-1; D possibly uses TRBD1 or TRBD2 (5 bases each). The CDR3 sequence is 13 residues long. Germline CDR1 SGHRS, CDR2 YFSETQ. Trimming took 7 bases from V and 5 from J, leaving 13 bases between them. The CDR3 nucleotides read TGCGCCAGCCGCCAGGGAGCCCACAATGAGCAGTTCTTC. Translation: CASRQGAHNEQFF.

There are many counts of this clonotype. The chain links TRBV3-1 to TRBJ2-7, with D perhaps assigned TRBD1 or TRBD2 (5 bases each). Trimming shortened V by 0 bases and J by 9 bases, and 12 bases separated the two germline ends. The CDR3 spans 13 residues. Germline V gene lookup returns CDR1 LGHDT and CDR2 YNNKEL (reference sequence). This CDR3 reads CASSQDGGRGQYF. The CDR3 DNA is TGTGCCAGCAGCCAAGATGGGGGACGCGGGCAGTACTTC.

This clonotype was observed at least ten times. The CDR3 reads CASSFSEKLFF. DNA of the CDR3: TGTGCCAGCAGTTTCAGTGAAAAACTGTTTTTT. The chain employs TRBV12-3 or TRBV12-4 and TRBJ1-4; D not certain. The germline V and J ends were trimmed by 3 bases and 7 bases, with 3 bases remaining between them. The CDR3 covers 11 residues.

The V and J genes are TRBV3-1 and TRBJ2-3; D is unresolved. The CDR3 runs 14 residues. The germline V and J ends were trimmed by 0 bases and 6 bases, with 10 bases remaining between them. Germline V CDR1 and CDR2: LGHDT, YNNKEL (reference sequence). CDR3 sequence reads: CASSQDLGIDTQYF. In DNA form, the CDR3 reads TGTGCCAGCAGCCAAGATCTGGGGATTGATACGCAGTATTTT.

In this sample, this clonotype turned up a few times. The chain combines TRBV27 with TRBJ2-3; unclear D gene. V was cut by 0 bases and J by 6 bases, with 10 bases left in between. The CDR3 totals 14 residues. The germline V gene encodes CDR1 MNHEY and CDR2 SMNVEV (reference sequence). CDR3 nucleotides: TGTGCCAGCAGTTTATCGTCTTCGGTGGATACGCAGTATTTT. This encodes CASSLSSSVDTQYF.

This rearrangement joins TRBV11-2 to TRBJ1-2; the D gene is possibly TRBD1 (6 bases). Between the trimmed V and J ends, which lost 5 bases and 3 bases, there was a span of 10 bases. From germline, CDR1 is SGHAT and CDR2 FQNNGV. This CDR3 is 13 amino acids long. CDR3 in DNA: TGTGCCAGCAGCCGGCGACAGGACTATGGCTACACCTTC. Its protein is CASSRRQDYGYTF.

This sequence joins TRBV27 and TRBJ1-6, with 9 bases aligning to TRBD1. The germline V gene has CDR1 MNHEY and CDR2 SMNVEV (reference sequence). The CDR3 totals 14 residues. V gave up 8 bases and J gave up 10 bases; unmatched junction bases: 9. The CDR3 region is CASQLGQGASPLHF. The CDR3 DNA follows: TGTGCCAGCCAACTGGGACAGGGTGCGTCACCCCTCCACTTT.

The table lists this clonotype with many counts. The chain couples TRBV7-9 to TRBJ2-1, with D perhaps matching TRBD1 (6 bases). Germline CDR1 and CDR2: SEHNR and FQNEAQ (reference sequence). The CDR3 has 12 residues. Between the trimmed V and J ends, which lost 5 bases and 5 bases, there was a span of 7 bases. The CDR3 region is CASSDRNNEQFF. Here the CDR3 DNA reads TGTGCCAGCAGCGACAGGAACAATGAGCAGTTCTTC.

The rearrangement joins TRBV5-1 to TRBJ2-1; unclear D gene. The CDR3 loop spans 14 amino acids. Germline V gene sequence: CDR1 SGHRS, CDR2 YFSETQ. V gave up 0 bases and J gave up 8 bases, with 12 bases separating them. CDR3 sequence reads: CASSLALGRDEQFF. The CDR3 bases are TGCGCCAGCAGCTTGGCCCTGGGCCGGGATGAGCAGTTCTTC.

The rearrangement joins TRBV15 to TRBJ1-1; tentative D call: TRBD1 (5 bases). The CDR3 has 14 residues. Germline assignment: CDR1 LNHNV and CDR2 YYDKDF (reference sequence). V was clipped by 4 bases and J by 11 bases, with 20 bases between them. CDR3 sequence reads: CATSKAWGGRKAFF. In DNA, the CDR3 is TGTGCCACCAGCAAGGCCTGGGGCGGGCGTAAGGCTTTCTTT.

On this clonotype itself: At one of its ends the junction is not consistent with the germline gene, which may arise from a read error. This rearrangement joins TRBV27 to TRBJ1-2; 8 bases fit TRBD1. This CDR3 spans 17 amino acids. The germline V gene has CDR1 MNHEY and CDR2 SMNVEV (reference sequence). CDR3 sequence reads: CTSSLKGWTGPSGGYTF. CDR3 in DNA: TGTACCAGCTCCCTGAAAGGGTGGACAGGGCCCTCCGGGGGCTACACCTTC.

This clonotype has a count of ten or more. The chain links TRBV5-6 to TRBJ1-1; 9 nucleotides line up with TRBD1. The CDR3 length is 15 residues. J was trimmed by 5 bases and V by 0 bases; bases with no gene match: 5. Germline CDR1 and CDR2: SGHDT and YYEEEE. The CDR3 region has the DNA TGTGCCAGCAGCTTGGTGCCGGGACAGGGAACTGAAGCTTTCTTT. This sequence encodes CASSLVPGQGTEAFF. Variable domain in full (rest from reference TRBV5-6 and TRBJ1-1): DAGVTQSPTHLIKTRGQQVTLRCSPKSGHDTVSWYQQALGQGPQFIFQYYEEEERQRGNFPDRFSGHQFPNYSSELNVNALLLGDSALYLCASSLVPGQGTEAFFGQGTRLTVV.

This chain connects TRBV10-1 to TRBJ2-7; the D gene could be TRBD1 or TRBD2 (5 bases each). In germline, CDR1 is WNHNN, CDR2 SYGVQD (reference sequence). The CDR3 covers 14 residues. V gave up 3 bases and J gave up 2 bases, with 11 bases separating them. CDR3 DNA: TGCGCCAGCAGTGAAGGAAGGGGAGCCTACGAGCAGTACTTC. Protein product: CASSEGRGAYEQYF.

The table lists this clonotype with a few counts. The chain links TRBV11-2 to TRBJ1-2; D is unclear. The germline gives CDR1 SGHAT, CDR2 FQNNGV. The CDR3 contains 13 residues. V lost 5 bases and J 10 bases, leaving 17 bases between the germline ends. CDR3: CASSPLGGGDYTF. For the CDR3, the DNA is TGTGCCAGCAGCCCTTTGGGTGGAGGTGACTACACCTTC.

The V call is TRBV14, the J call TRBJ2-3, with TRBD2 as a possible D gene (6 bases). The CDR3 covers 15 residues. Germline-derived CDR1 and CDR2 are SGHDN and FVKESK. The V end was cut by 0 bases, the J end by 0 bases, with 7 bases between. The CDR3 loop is CASSQERGSTDTQYF. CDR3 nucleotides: TGTGCCAGCAGCCAAGAGCGGGGTAGCACAGATACGCAGTATTTT.

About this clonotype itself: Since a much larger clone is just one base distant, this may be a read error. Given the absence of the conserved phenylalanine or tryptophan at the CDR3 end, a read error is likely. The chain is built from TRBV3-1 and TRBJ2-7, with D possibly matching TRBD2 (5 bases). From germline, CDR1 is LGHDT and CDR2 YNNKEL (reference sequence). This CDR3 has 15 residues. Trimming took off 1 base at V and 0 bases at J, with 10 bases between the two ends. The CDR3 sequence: CASSQGGSTSYEQYL. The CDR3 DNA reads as TGTGCCAGCAGCCAAGGCGGGTCCACCTCCTACGAGCAGTACCTC.